The source of this TCR beta chain is a study of T cells expressing NK-cell markers. About the study: HCMV seropositivity marked seven of the eight sequenced donors; one was seronegative.

This CDR3 comprises 16 residues. Germline loops: CDR1 ENHRY, CDR2 SYGVKD. Following a re-call of the 5' RACE reads, TCRdb has one entry per CDR3 protein and lacks DNA. This sample's table reports about 550,000 distinct CDR3 sequences. Sequencing input: blood T cells: a sorted CD56 or NKG2C T cell subset, CD4+ or CD8+ T cells, or bulk PBMC T cells (not recorded which). This receptor was obtained from a young man in good health. This rearrangement joins TRBV10-3 to TRBJ2-7; TCRdb's assignment of TRBD2 cannot be checked, as there is no DNA. CDR3 amino acids: CAISDNMKRGSYEQYF.